Sequencing of this TCR beta chain was carried out in a study of cytomegalovirus exposure and HLA in healthy donors. About the research overall: Ancestry clustering placed roughly 86% of 300 to 400 genotyped donors in the Caucasian-associated cluster. Overall study findings and caveats: 164 TCR beta chains were listed as cytomegalovirus-associated. Productive status was seen about 90% or about 30% of the time for most TCR beta V segments in an earlier analysis.

The ends were cut back, 6 bases at V and 3 bases at J, with 20 bases in the middle. The CDR3 extends over 16 amino acids. The germline CDR1 and CDR2 sequences are MNHNY and SVGAGI (reference sequence). Comments on this clone: Its antigen is not known.

Researchers ran the PCR with 60 Vbeta and 13 Jbeta primers. Assay: immunoSEQ multiplex PCR; the TCRdb copy retains only in-frame clones and omits some. The data show about 120,000 clones, 75% to 85% seen once. The rearrangement joins TRBV6-6 to TRBJ1-1, with TRBD1 as a possible D gene (6 bases). This sequence was found in a man between 40 and 49 years old in good health and CMV-seronegative. Sequences were obtained from PBMCs. The DNA for the CDR3 is TGTGCCAGCAGAACTGACAGGTCGGGGCTCCACACTGAAGCTTTCTTT. Encoded protein: CASRTDRSGLHTEAFF.